This paragraph covers one T cell receptor beta chain sequence. Its recognized antigen is unknown. Nothing much larger sits one base from this clone, and base qualities are not available. Including cysteine and phenylalanine, the CDR3 has 17 amino acids. Just CDR3 DNA is preserved here, 51 bases in frame from base 1. V sheds 1 base and J sheds 0 bases, leaving 13 bases between their ends. Taken from the germline V gene, the CDR1 and CDR2 loops are MGHRA and YSYEKL. Using the deep immunoSEQ assay, TCR CDR3 regions were amplified from genomic DNA by multiplex PCR. For each cell subset, the extracted genomic DNA was distributed evenly across all wells of several immunoSEQ 96-well plates, and each plate served as one replicate. For unsorted PBMC, each replicate PCR was loaded with roughly 270 ng genomic DNA, equivalent to 30,000 or so T cell genomes. Unsorted PBMC genomic DNA was sequenced across ten immunoSEQ deep assay plates. The purified libraries were quantified using a Qubit 3.0 fluorometer, sized with a Bioanalyzer 2100, and then quantified again using the KAPA Library Quantification kit. A separate single-read 150-cycle Illumina NextSeq 550 flow cell was used to sequence each immunoSEQ 96-well plate. Per the authors' processing: Because only junctional sequences without quality scores were contained in the immunoSEQ output, filtering matching that applied to full-length reads could not be performed. To assign V/J genes and CDR3, sequences were annotated using PyIR, a Python wrapper for IgBLAST v1.9, with IMGT germline references. Reads were filtered out if the reads had weak V/J assignments (E-value above 1e-6), no CDR3, stop codons, out-of-frame junctions, or ambiguous translated residues. A V3J clonotype was defined by an identical inferred V gene, J gene, and CDR3 amino acid sequence. The percentage overlap between two repertoires was calculated by dividing the number of shared unique clonotypes by the size of the smaller repertoire. Repertoire richness was assessed with RTK rarefaction, the Chao1 estimator, and Recon v2.1 estimates of unobserved clonotypes. TCRdb stores this immuneACCESS table with in-frame sequences only. Part of the clones is absent; in the studies checked, under half of the shortfall reflects unresolved V genes, and no reason is known for the rest. The D gene and trimming were derived from the DNA, and the V and J assignments and clone size from that table. This sample comprises 400,000 to 600,000 clones, roughly three quarters of them detected only once. Clones ranked in the top ten supply less than 15% of the sample.

This sample is drawn from a study of shared clonotypes between healthy human individuals (dated by TCRdb to the early 2020s). In the study overall: A couple of women and a few men aged 18 to 49 years were included in the cohort. To estimate repertoire size and how much clonotypes are shared between individuals, the study performed deep sequencing of blood TCR repertoires from roughly five healthy adults. To increase sequencing depth and limit assay-specific biases, different laboratories used diverse techniques to prepare libraries and sequence TCR repertoires. Between about 0.94 and 8.9 billion PBMCs per donor were obtained by leukapheresis. Results and caveats for the whole study, not just this receptor: Sampling was restricted to blood, and TCR repertoires in tissue are likely to differ from TCR repertoires in blood. Because the study included a small number of donors, the genetic and exposure-history diversity represented was limited. Pairwise subsampling led to the expectation that sequencing depth would affect the degree of clonotype sharing among donors.

The donors were healthy, HIV-negative adults with no recently reported acute infections or vaccinations. Every donor was a Caucasian adult residing in Nashville, Tennessee, USA. For unsorted samples, 75 million to 90 million PBMCs were counted and genomic DNA was extracted with the QIAamp DNA Blood Mini kit. Blood was obtained by leukapheresis, after which PBMCs were separated by Ficoll-Histopaque density gradient centrifugation and cryopreserved in liquid nitrogen vapor phase. The sequence links TRBV4-1 to TRBJ2-1, with the D gene uncertain. This clonotype was obtained from a woman between 40 and 55 years old in good health. Some clones in this sample may be carry-over from other donors' samples. The source material was PBMCs. The base sequence is TGCGCCAGCAGCCAAGGTAGATTAGCCCACTCCTACAATGAGCAGTTCTTC. This sequence encodes CASSQGRLAHSYNEQFF.